The clone carrying this T cell receptor (beta chain) came up many times. Its antigen remains unidentified. The data derive from a study of T cells after yellow fever vaccination. The study, taken as a whole, reports: Abundant clonotypes (contaminants from the bulk population) could be present in FACS-sorted repertoires. Clones from primary vaccination mostly reappeared after the booster (about 97% CD4, roughly 87% CD8). The secondary response peaked faster, at day 5 versus 15, but was weaker. Only a minor proportion of clonotypes was detected across both CD4 and CD8 compartments.

Trimming took 4 bases from V and 5 from J, leaving 11 bases between them. CDR1 is MNHNS, CDR2 SASEGT, per germline. CDR3 size: 14 residues. Each CDR3 protein gets one entry after TCRdb re-called the 5' RACE reads with MiXCR. The sample carries roughly 50,000 distinct CDR3 sequences, roughly 7% recorded once. The sample consisted of CD8+ T cells sorted from PBMCs, taken more than 13 days after the first yellow fever vaccination. This clonotype was obtained from a young man who received the YFV17D yellow fever vaccine. The chain joins TRBV6-1 to TRBJ2-2; D not resolved. The CDR3 loop is CASSGLLGTGELFF. The DNA of the CDR3 is TGTGCCAGCAGTGGACTGCTAGGGACCGGGGAGCTGTTTTTT.